This T cell receptor (beta chain) was identified in a study of PD-L1 blockade in urothelial cancer. Looking at the study overall: Atezolizumab therapy began for patients in about 2014, dosed at 1,200 mg intravenously every 3 weeks. Samples came from 3 weeks, at the second dose, and 6 weeks into treatment. T cell content in blood samples showed a median of about 140,000.

Noted time point: pretreatment peripheral blood. Per-patient samples, pretreatment and on-treatment, numbered 1 to 8. TCRdb's table, derived via immunoSEQ multiplex PCR, lists solely in-frame clones and lacks some. The data show roughly 120,000 clones, 70% to 85% seen once. This clone was seen just once. Sequences were derived from PBMCs, sampled around atezolizumab (anti-PD-L1) treatment. This receptor was identified in a man aged 50-60 years with urothelial cancer.

CDR3 protein: CASSLERLAEGYEQYF. The CDR3, as DNA: TGCGCCAGCAGCTTGGAGCGACTAGCGGAAGGCTACGAGCAGTACTTC. This sequence joins TRBV5-1 and TRBJ2-7, with 9 bases identical to TRBD2. This CDR3 contains 16 residues. The germline V gene has CDR1 SGHRS and CDR2 YFSETQ. Unmatched junction bases numbered 7, after V lost 0 bases and J lost 3 bases.